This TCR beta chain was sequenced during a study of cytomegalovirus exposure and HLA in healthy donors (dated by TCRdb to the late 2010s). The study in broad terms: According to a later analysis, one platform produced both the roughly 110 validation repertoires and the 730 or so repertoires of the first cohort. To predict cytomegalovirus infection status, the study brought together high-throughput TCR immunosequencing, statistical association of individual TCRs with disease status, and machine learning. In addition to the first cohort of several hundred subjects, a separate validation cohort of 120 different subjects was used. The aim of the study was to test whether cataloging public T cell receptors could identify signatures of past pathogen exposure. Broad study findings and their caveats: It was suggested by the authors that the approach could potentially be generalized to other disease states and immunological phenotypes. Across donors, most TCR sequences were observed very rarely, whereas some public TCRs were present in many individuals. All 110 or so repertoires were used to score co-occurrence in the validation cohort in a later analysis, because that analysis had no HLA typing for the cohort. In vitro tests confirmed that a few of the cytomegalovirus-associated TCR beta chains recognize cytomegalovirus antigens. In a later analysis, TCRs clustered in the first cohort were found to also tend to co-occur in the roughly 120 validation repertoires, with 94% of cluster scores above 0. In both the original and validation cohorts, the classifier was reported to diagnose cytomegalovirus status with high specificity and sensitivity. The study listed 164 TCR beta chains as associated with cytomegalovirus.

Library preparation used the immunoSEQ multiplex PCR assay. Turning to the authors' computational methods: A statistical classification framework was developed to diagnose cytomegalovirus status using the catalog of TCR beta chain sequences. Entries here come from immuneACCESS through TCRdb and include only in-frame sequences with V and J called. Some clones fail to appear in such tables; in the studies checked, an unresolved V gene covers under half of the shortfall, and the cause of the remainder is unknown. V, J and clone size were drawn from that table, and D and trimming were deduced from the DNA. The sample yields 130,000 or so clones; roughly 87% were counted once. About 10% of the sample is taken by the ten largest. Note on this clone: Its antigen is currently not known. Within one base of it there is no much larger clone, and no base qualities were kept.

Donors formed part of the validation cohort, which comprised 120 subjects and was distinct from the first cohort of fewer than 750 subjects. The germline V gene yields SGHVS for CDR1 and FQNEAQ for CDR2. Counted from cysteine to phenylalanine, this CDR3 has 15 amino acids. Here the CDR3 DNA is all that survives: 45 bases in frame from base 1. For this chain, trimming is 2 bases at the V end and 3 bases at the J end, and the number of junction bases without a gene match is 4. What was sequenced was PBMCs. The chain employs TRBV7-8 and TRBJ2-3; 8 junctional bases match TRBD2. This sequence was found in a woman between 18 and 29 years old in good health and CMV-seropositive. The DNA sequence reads TGTGCCAGCAGCTTAATGGCTAGCGGGACAGATACGCAGTATTTT. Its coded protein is CASSLMASGTDTQYF.